These 30 T cell receptor beta chains were all obtained from the same sample, sequenced in a study of CD8+CD57+ T cells in acquired aplastic anemia. The TCR beta profiling, which covered VDJ combination and CDR3 sequence, was carried out using genomic DNA as the template. TCRdb passed the reads through MiXCR, listing each CDR3 protein once. The repertoire holds around 290,000 distinct CDR3 sequences, with 50% to 65% as singletons. Those patients picked for sequencing had displayed CD8+CD57+ cell expansion on flow cytometry. Input material: sorted CD4+, CD8+, or CD8+CD57+ T cells (not recorded which) from PBMCs. The receptor set was obtained from a human donor with aplastic anemia.

This chain joins TRBV6-1 and TRBJ1-5; TRBD1 matches 8 bases. V shed 9 bases and J 7 bases; nucleotides not matched to a gene: 8. This CDR3 region has 13 residues. Germline lookup yields CDR1 MNHNS and CDR2 SASEGT. Here the CDR3 reads CASNSGGGQPQHF. The CDR3 DNA reads TGTGCCAGTAACTCAGGGGGCGGGCAGCCCCAGCATTTT.

This clonotype was detected once. The rearrangement joins TRBV5-1 to TRBJ2-5; tentative D call: TRBD1 (6 bases). Trimming shortened V by 0 bases and J by 4 bases, and 25 bases separated the two germline ends. The CDR3 sequence is 19 residues long. Germline V lookup: CDR1 SGHRS, CDR2 YFSETQ. The CDR3 DNA is TGCGCCAGCAGCTTGGGGCAGGGCCTCAATCAGGGGTGGGGAGAGACCCAGTACTTC. This encodes CASSLGQGLNQGWGETQYF.

The rearrangement joins TRBV5-5 to TRBJ1-3, with unresolved D. The CDR3 sequence is 13 residues long. The V and J ends lost 4 bases and 8 bases respectively, with 13 bases between them. Germline values: CDR1 SGHKS, CDR2 YYEKEE (reference sequence). CDR3: CASSPNTADTIYF. The CDR3 DNA sequence: TGTGCCAGCAGCCCCAACACGGCAGACACCATATATTTT.

This clonotype was observed a few times. V gene TRBV4-2 combines with J gene TRBJ2-2; 10 bases match TRBD2. V was clipped by 4 bases and J by 2 bases; unmatched bases: 7. Germline CDR1 is LGHNA and CDR2 is YNFKEQ. The CDR3 is 17 amino acids. CDR3 amino acids: CASSRTSGAFNTGELFF. The DNA of the CDR3 is TGTGCCAGCAGCCGAACTAGCGGGGCCTTTAACACCGGGGAGCTGTTTTTT.

This clonotype was found a few times. V gene TRBV10-2 combines with J gene TRBJ2-7; D is perhaps TRBD2 (5 bases). The CDR3 covers 11 residues. Germline CDR1 is WSHSY and CDR2 is SAAADI. V was cut by 8 bases and J by 3 bases, with 8 bases left in between. CDR3 sequence: CASSGIYEQYF. The CDR3 nucleotides read TGCGCCAGCTCGGGGATCTACGAGCAGTACTTC.

The chain uses TRBV7-6 and TRBJ1-4, with D possibly matching TRBD1 (5 bases). The V end was cut by 1 base, the J end by 0 bases, with 9 bases between. The germline V gene has CDR1 SGHVS and CDR2 FNYEAQ. This CDR3 spans 16 amino acids. CDR3 bases: TGTGCCAGCAGCTTAGGGTGGGGCACAACTAATGAAAAACTGTTTTTT. Its translation is CASSLGWGTTNEKLFF.

V is TRBV29-1 and J is TRBJ2-7; no reliable D call. The V end was cut by 4 bases, the J end by 3 bases, with 4 bases between. The CDR3 totals 10 residues. The germline V gene encodes CDR1 SQVTM and CDR2 ANQGSEA. The CDR3 sequence: CSVVIYEQYF. The DNA of the CDR3 is TGCAGCGTTGTTATCTACGAGCAGTACTTC.

The V call is TRBV2, the J call TRBJ1-2; 7 positions agree with TRBD1. This CDR3 is built from 13 residues. Germline loops: CDR1 SNHLY, CDR2 FYNNEI. Trimming removed 4 bases from V and 4 bases from J; junction bases left unmatched: 3. The CDR3, as DNA: TGTGCCAGCAGTGCGACAGGGTCCTATGGCTACACCTTC. This codes for CASSATGSYGYTF. Supplemented by reference TRBV2 and TRBJ1-2, the full variable domain reads EPEVTQTPSHQVTQMGQEVILRCVPISNHLYFYWYRQILGQKVEFLVSFYNNEISEKSEIFDDQFSVERPDGSNFTLKIRSTKLEDSAMYFCASSATGSYGYTFGSGTRLTVV.

V and J are TRBV20-1 and TRBJ2-3; 8 nucleotides align to TRBD2. With 1 base clipped from V and 11 bases from J, the junction kept 14 bases outside the gene matches. Per the germline V gene, CDR1 is DFQATT and CDR2 is SNEGSKA (reference sequence). CDR3 length: 15 residues. This CDR3 reads CSARAVGRGDSEQYF. DNA of the CDR3: TGCAGTGCTAGAGCGGTCGGGCGGGGGGATAGTGAGCAGTATTTT.

The rearrangement joins TRBV7-2 to TRBJ2-7; the match to TRBD2 covers 8 bases. The CDR3 is 16 amino acids. V lost 6 bases and J lost 0; bases outside the gene matches: 10. From germline, CDR1 is SGHTA and CDR2 FQGNSA. Written as DNA, the CDR3 is TGTGCCAGCAGTTACTCAGGCCTAGCGGGCTCCTACGAGCAGTACTTC. Residues: CASSYSGLAGSYEQYF.

The V call is TRBV9, the J call TRBJ1-6; the match to TRBD1 covers 10 bases. Germline-derived CDR1 and CDR2 are SGDLS and YYNGEE. The CDR3 has 15 residues. V gave up 1 base and J gave up 10 bases; unmatched junction bases: 5. CDR3 DNA: TGTGCCAGCAGCGTAACCGGGACAGGGGCCTCACCCCTCCACTTT. This translates into CASSVTGTGASPLHF.

The rearrangement joins TRBV12-3 or TRBV12-4 to TRBJ1-1; D is ambiguous. Trimming removed 7 bases at V and 6 bases at J, with 12 bases between. The CDR3 extends over 12 amino acids. The DNA for the CDR3 is TGTGCCAGCACGAGGAATGTCGCTGAAGCTTTCTTT. Protein product: CASTRNVAEAFF.

V gene TRBV29-1 combines with J gene TRBJ1-1; 9 nucleotides agree with TRBD1. CDR1 is SQVTM and CDR2 is ANQGSEA in the germline V gene. J gave up 5 bases and V 7 bases, and 5 bases lay outside the gene matches. The CDR3 is 12 amino acids. The CDR3 bases are TGCAGCGGGGGGACAGGGACAACTGAAGCTTTCTTT. Translating it yields CSGGTGTTEAFF.

J is TRBJ1-4 and V is TRBV20-1, with D uncertain. The CDR3 length is 14 residues. Trimming removed 2 bases from V and 7 bases from J, with 14 bases in between. CDR1 and CDR2 from the germline V gene are DFQATT and SNEGSKA (reference sequence). CDR3 sequence: CSARMEDLIEKLFF. The CDR3 region has the DNA TGCAGTGCTAGAATGGAAGATCTAATTGAAAAACTGTTTTTT.

The chain combines TRBV15 with TRBJ1-2, with TRBD1 matching 7 bases. Germline CDR1 reads LNHNV; CDR2 reads YYDKDF (reference sequence). After removal of 6 bases from V and 1 base from J, the junction contained 8 bases not matched to a gene. This CDR3 has 15 amino acids. CDR3 protein: CATRRTDRVNYGYTF. In nucleotides, the CDR3 is TGTGCCACCAGGAGAACCGACAGGGTTAACTATGGCTACACCTTC. Supplemented by reference TRBV15 and TRBJ1-2, the full variable domain reads DAMVIQNPRYQVTQFGKPVTLSCSQTLNHNVMYWYQQKSSQAPKLLFHYYDKDFNNEADTPDNFQSRRPNTSFCFLDIRSPGLGDTAMYLCATRRTDRVNYGYTFGSGTRLTVV.

The J gene is TRBJ2-1, the V gene TRBV19; TRBD2 matches 10 bases. The junction had 11 bases not matched to a gene; V was cut back by 9 bases and J by 6 bases. Germline V gene lookup returns CDR1 LNHDA and CDR2 SQIVND (reference sequence). This CDR3 has 15 residues. For the CDR3, the DNA is TGTGCCAGCAAGACAGTAGCGGGGGGTATCAATGAGCAGTTCTTC. Protein product: CASKTVAGGINEQFF.

This chain connects TRBV9 to TRBJ2-7, with a possible D match to TRBD2 (7 bases). V was shortened by 2 bases and J by 0 bases, with 12 bases between the two germline ends. CDR1 and CDR2 (germline): SGDLS, YYNGEE. CDR3 length equals 15 residues. The CDR3 protein is CASSVSGGSSYEQYF. CDR3 DNA: TGTGCCAGCAGCGTGTCGGGGGGCAGCTCCTACGAGCAGTACTTC. Full variable domain (rest looked up from reference TRBV9 and TRBJ2-7): DSGVTQTPKHLITATGQRVTLRCSPRSGDLSVYWYQQSLDQGLQFLIQYYNGEERAKGNILERFSAQQFPDLHSELNLSSLELGDSALYFCASSVSGGSSYEQYFGPGTRLTVT.

The chain combines TRBV29-1 with TRBJ1-5; 9 bases match TRBD1. After removal of 6 bases from V and 4 bases from J, the junction contained 10 bases not matched to a gene. There are 15 residues in the CDR3. Per germline, CDR1 SQVTM and CDR2 ANQGSEA. The CDR3 here is CSVSLGTGTNQPQHF. DNA of the CDR3: TGCAGCGTCAGTCTCGGGACAGGGACGAATCAGCCCCAGCATTTT.

V and J are TRBV20-1 and TRBJ1-3; the D gene is possibly TRBD1 (5 bases). There are 17 residues in the CDR3. The germline gives CDR1 DFQATT, CDR2 SNEGSKA (reference sequence). V was cut by 3 bases and J by 3 bases, with 21 bases left in between. CDR3: CSASPGPGLDLGNTIYF. Here the CDR3 DNA reads TGCAGTGCTAGTCCGGGACCAGGGCTTGACCTTGGAAACACCATATATTTT.

The chain is built from TRBV19 and TRBJ1-5; a weak D match, TRBD1 (5 bases). V was shortened by 1 base and J by 1 base, with 8 bases between the two germline ends. This CDR3 has 15 residues. The germline gives CDR1 LNHDA, CDR2 SQIVND (reference sequence). CDR3: CASSIGWDSNQPQHF. Written as DNA, the CDR3 is TGTGCCAGTAGTATAGGGTGGGACAGCAATCAGCCCCAGCATTTT. Together with reference TRBV19 and TRBJ1-5, the CDR3 gives the full variable domain: DGGITQSPKYLFRKEGQNVTLSCEQNLNHDAMYWYRQDPGQGLRLIYYSQIVNDFQKGDIAEGYSVSREKKESFPLTVTSAQKNPTAFYLCASSIGWDSNQPQHFGDGTRLSIL.

The chain links TRBV5-1 to TRBJ2-7; D is possibly TRBD2 (6 bases). V was pared by 4 bases and J by 5 bases, with 10 bases between. CDR3 length equals 12 residues. Germline V lookup: CDR1 SGHRS, CDR2 YFSETQ. CDR3 loop: CASSGRSDEQYF. The CDR3 DNA is TGCGCCAGCAGCGGGAGGAGCGACGAGCAGTACTTC.

The chain carries TRBV15 and TRBJ2-3, with unresolved D. CDR1 is LNHNV, CDR2 YYDKDF, per germline (reference sequence). V gave up 2 bases and J gave up 5 bases, with 8 bases separating them. This CDR3 has 13 amino acids. CDR3 amino acids: CATSRMALDTQYF. The CDR3 nucleotides are TGTGCCACCAGCAGAATGGCGTTAGATACGCAGTATTTT.

The chain carries TRBV10-1 and TRBJ2-2; 9 bases are a match to TRBD1. With V trimmed by 4 bases and J by 2 bases, 11 bases remained unmatched. The CDR3 runs 18 residues. The V gene's germline CDR1 is WNHNN and CDR2 SYGVQD (reference sequence). CDR3 DNA: TGCGCCAGCAGTGTAGAACAGGGGGCAAGGGGAAACACCGGGGAGCTGTTTTTT. It is translated as CASSVEQGARGNTGELFF.

This clonotype has ten or more counts. The chain carries TRBV9 and TRBJ1-1, with D perhaps matching TRBD1 (5 bases). The CDR3 has 15 amino acids. Per the germline V gene, CDR1 is SGDLS and CDR2 is YYNGEE. V was shortened by 0 bases and J by 3 bases, with 12 bases between the two germline ends. CDR3 sequence: CASSVVSQADTEAFF. For the CDR3, the DNA is TGTGCCAGCAGCGTAGTTTCACAGGCGGACACTGAAGCTTTCTTT.

V and J are TRBV7-3 and TRBJ2-3; no clear D. V lost 2 bases to trimming and J lost 8 bases, with 8 bases between them. The CDR3 covers 12 residues. The V gene's germline CDR1 is SGHTA and CDR2 FQGTGA. This CDR3 reads CASSLASGTQYF. DNA for the CDR3: TGTGCCAGCAGCTTAGCCTCCGGTACGCAGTATTTT.

This clonotype was detected ten times or more. The J gene is TRBJ2-7, the V gene TRBV5-1; 9 bases agree with TRBD2. Germline-derived CDR1 and CDR2 are SGHRS and YFSETQ. J gave up 7 bases and V 3 bases, and 14 bases lay outside the gene matches. The CDR3 is 16 residues long. The CDR3 sequence: CASSYPGLAGSGEQYF. Here the CDR3 DNA reads TGCGCCAGCAGCTATCCGGGACTAGCTGGGTCTGGGGAGCAGTACTTC.

About this clonotype: At one end the junction does not follow the germline gene, possibly because of a read error. The chain uses TRBV5-4 and TRBJ2-1, with TRBD2 matching 8 bases. Germline V gives CDR1 SGHNT, CDR2 YYREEE (reference sequence). The CDR3 has 15 residues. Here the CDR3 DNA reads TGTGCCAGCGGCTTGGTCGGGAGGGACGGCAATGAGCAGTTCTTC. Protein product: CASGLVGRDGNEQFF.

The V and J genes are TRBV4-1 and TRBJ2-1; 7 nucleotides match TRBD1. The germline V gene has CDR1 MGHRA and CDR2 YSYEKL. With 4 bases clipped from V and 0 bases from J, the junction kept 12 bases outside the gene matches. The length of the CDR3 is 18 residues. The CDR3 sequence: CASSLQGTEVTSYNEQFF. The DNA for the CDR3 is TGCGCCAGCAGCCTACAGGGGACAGAAGTTACCTCCTACAATGAGCAGTTCTTC.

This clonotype was picked up many times. The CDR3 nucleotides read TGCAGTGCTTTGTACCCTGGCAGCAATCAGCCCCAGCATTTT. Protein: CSALYPGSNQPQHF. The V and J genes are TRBV20-1 and TRBJ1-5, with unresolved D. Germline assignment: CDR1 DFQATT and CDR2 SNEGSKA (reference sequence). This CDR3 has 14 amino acids. V was shortened by 5 bases and J by 1 base, with 12 bases between the two germline ends.

Ten or more counts support this clonotype. The chain carries TRBV2 and TRBJ2-6, with unresolved D. Looked up from germline, CDR1 is SNHLY and CDR2 is FYNNEI. The V and J ends lost 2 bases and 4 bases respectively, with 3 bases between them. This CDR3 region has 13 residues. The CDR3 sequence is CASSERGANVLTF. The CDR3 nucleotides are TGTGCCAGCAGTGAAAGAGGGGCCAACGTCCTGACTTTC.